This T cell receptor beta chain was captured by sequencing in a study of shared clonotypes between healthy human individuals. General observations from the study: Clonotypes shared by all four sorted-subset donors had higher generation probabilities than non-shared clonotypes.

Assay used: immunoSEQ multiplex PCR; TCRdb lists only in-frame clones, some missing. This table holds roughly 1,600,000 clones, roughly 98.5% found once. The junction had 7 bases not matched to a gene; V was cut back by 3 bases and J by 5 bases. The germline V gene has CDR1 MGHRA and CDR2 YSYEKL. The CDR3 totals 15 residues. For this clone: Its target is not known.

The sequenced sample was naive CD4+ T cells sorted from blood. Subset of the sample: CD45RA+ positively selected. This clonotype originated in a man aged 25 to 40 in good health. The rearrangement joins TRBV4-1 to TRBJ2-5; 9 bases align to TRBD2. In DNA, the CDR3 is TGCGCCAGCAGCCAGCAGGGCGGGAGGGTGGAGACCCAGTACTTC. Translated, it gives CASSQQGGRVETQYF.